This T cell receptor beta chain came from a study of CD8 T cells in ankylosing spondylitis. This clonotype was found many times. Antigen: not known. Germline lookup yields CDR1 SNHLY and CDR2 FYNNEI. The V end was cut by 4 bases, the J end by 9 bases, with 13 bases between. The CDR3 sequence is 14 residues long. TCRdb independently ran MiXCR on the 5' RACE reads; one entry per CDR3 protein. The repertoire consists of just under 550,000 distinct CDR3 sequences, with more than 9.5% occurring once and the leading ten covering approximately 7%. General observations from the study: Disease-linked clones proved CD8+ and comparatively uncommon in peripheral blood. A motif of roughly eight highly homologous TCR beta variants was seen as apparently characteristic of ankylosing spondylitis blood.

Sequences were obtained from blood, either unsorted or a sorted T cell fraction (not recorded which). This chain connects TRBV2 to TRBJ1-6; a weak D match, TRBD1 (5 bases). This clonotype was obtained from a male donor with ankylosing spondylitis. CDR3 residues: CASSGRGLGSPLHF. CDR3 bases: TGTGCCAGCAGTGGACGGGGGTTAGGTTCACCCCTCCACTTT. The full variable domain, rest sourced from reference TRBV2 and TRBJ1-6, is EPEVTQTPSHQVTQMGQEVILRCVPISNHLYFYWYRQILGQKVEFLVSFYNNEISEKSEIFDDQFSVERPDGSNFTLKIRSTKLEDSAMYFCASSGRGLGSPLHFGNGTRLTVT.